These 13 T cell receptor beta chains came from one sample sequenced in a study of blood T cell repertoires in COVID-19. Repertoires were generated with immunoSEQ multiplex PCR, while TCRdb's copy carries only in-frame clones and drops some. This sample has around 370,000 clones, with 85% to 90% found just once. Sequences were obtained from peripheral blood. The receptors were gathered from a woman aged 70-85 years with COVID-19, enrolled during active disease.

The chain carries TRBV18 and TRBJ1-6; TRBD1 matches at 8 bases. Trimming removed 4 bases from V and 9 bases from J; junction bases left unmatched: 8. CDR1 is KGHSH and CDR2 is LQKENI in the germline V gene. The CDR3 length is 15 residues. This chain's CDR3 is CASSQGQGIASPLHF. CDR3 in DNA: TGTGCCAGCTCACAAGGACAGGGTATTGCTTCACCCCTCCACTTT.

This clone was seen once. The V and J genes are TRBV7-9 and TRBJ2-1; D ambiguous. This CDR3 is 14 amino acids long. Germline V gene data show CDR1 as SEHNR and CDR2 as FQNEAQ (reference sequence). The V end lost 5 bases, the J end lost 0 bases, and 8 bases lay between the germline ends. The CDR3 is CASSVGDSYNEQFF. In nucleotides, the CDR3 is TGTGCCAGCAGCGTAGGCGACTCCTACAATGAGCAGTTCTTC.

The rearrangement uses TRBV2 and TRBJ1-5, with a weak D call TRBD1 (5 bases). This CDR3 is 19 amino acids long. Germline V CDR1 and CDR2: SNHLY, FYNNEI. V lost 3 bases to trimming and J lost 0 bases, with 21 bases between them. The CDR3 here is CASSEFSPWTTDSNQPQHF. CDR3 in DNA: TGTGCCAGCAGTGAGTTCTCCCCTTGGACAACCGATAGCAATCAGCCCCAGCATTTT.

This chain's CDR3 is CASGNLRGSYNEQFF. CDR3 nucleotides: TGTGCCAGTGGCAATCTCAGAGGCTCCTACAATGAGCAGTTCTTC. The chain couples TRBV19 to TRBJ2-1, with D unresolved. Per the germline V gene, CDR1 is LNHDA and CDR2 is SQIVND (reference sequence). The length of the CDR3 is 15 residues. V lost 8 bases to trimming and J lost 0 bases, with 14 bases between them.

Only one count was recorded for this clone. The chain carries TRBV5-6 and TRBJ2-2; 8 bases line up with TRBD1. Germline-derived CDR1 and CDR2 are SGHDT and YYEEEE. This CDR3 is built from 17 residues. J lost 0 bases, V lost 0 bases, and 4 bases had no gene match. The CDR3, as DNA: TGTGCCAGCAGCTTGGCCAGGGGGCTAGCGAACACCGGGGAGCTGTTTTTT. As protein: CASSLARGLANTGELFF.

V gene TRBV10-2 combines with J gene TRBJ2-5; tentatively, D is TRBD2 (5 bases). With 4 bases removed from V and 5 bases from J, the gap between germline ends came to 20 bases. CDR1 is WSHSY, CDR2 SAAADI, per germline. The CDR3 is 16 residues long. The CDR3 sequence: CASSALGWEADETQYF. CDR3 nucleotide sequence: TGCGCCAGCAGTGCACTGGGATGGGAAGCGGATGAGACCCAGTACTTC.

The table lists this clone with a few counts. J is TRBJ1-2 and V is TRBV6-1, with D perhaps matching TRBD1 (5 bases). Looked up from germline, CDR1 is MNHNS and CDR2 is SASEGT. The CDR3 length is 14 residues. V was clipped by 3 bases and J by 4 bases, with 12 bases between them. The CDR3 bases are TGTGCCAGCAGTGACCGGTCAGGGCCCTATGGCTACACCTTC. Its translation is CASSDRSGPYGYTF.

This chain connects TRBV18 to TRBJ2-7; 11 bases are shared with TRBD1. Germline V gene data show CDR1 as KGHSH and CDR2 as LQKENI. J gave up 6 bases and V 4 bases, and 2 bases lay outside the gene matches. This CDR3 comprises 13 residues. The CDR3 DNA sequence: TGTGCCAGCTCACAGGGACAGGGGGGCGAGCAGTACTTC. Translating it yields CASSQGQGGEQYF.

On this clone itself: Other DNA sequences from this sample encode an identical CDR3 as well. The V and J genes are TRBV19 and TRBJ1-4, with 9 bases identical to TRBD1. The CDR3 has 14 amino acids. V shed 5 bases and J 7 bases; nucleotides not matched to a gene: 5. Per germline, CDR1 LNHDA and CDR2 SQIVND (reference sequence). CDR3 sequence (DNA): TGTGCCAGTAGTTTCACAGGGGGCGGTGAAAAACTGTTTTTT. Its translation: CASSFTGGGEKLFF.

The rearrangement uses TRBV9 and TRBJ1-1, with D perhaps matching TRBD1 (6 bases). Germline assignment: CDR1 SGDLS and CDR2 YYNGEE. Deletions cut 6 bases from V and 4 bases from J, with 19 bases between. This CDR3 has 15 amino acids. CDR3 in amino acids: CASTATAGAGTEAFF. CDR3 sequence (DNA): TGTGCCAGCACCGCAACCGCGGGGGCCGGCACTGAAGCTTTCTTT.

This clone was detected a few times. The chain couples TRBV19 to TRBJ1-5; 7 nucleotides line up with TRBD1. V gave up 3 bases and J gave up 4 bases; unmatched junction bases: 9. CDR3 length: 16 amino acids. Germline assignment: CDR1 LNHDA and CDR2 SQIVND (reference sequence). In nucleotides, the CDR3 is TGTGCCAGTAGTATTTGGGGACAGAAGGGAAATCAGCCCCAGCATTTT. Its translation: CASSIWGQKGNQPQHF.

The chain recombines TRBV7-2 with TRBJ2-7, with D perhaps TRBD1 (6 bases). Looked up from germline, CDR1 is SGHTA and CDR2 is FQGNSA. V dropped 5 bases and J dropped 1 base, with 15 bases sitting between them. This CDR3 comprises 15 residues. Here the CDR3 DNA reads TGTGCCAGCAGCATACCACAGGGACGATCCTACGAGCAGTACTTC. It translates to CASSIPQGRSYEQYF.

V usage is TRBV2 and J usage is TRBJ2-5, with TRBD2 matching over 8 bases. V shed 5 bases and J 1 base; nucleotides not matched to a gene: 6. The CDR3 has 15 amino acids. Germline V gives CDR1 SNHLY, CDR2 FYNNEI. CDR3 sequence: CASSPRGGTQETQYF. The CDR3 bases are TGTGCCAGCAGTCCGCGCGGGGGGACCCAAGAGACCCAGTACTTC.